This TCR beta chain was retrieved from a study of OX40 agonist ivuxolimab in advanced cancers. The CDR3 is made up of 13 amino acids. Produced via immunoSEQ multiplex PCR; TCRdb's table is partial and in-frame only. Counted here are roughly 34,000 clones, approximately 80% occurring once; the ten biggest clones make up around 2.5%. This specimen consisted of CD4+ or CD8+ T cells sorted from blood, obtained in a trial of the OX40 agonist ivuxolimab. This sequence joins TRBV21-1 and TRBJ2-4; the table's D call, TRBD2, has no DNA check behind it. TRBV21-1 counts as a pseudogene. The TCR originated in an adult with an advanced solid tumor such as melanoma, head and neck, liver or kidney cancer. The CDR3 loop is CASSKKPFFGQYF. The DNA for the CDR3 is TGTGCCAGCAGCAAAAAGCCCTTCTTTGGTCAGTACTTC.